This T cell receptor beta chain was captured by sequencing in a study of cytomegalovirus exposure and HLA in healthy donors. Overall study results and limits: The later analysis indicated that the majority of CMV-associated TCR beta chains appeared HLA-restricted. Cytomegalovirus-associated status was assigned to 164 TCR beta chains. The authors later linked a missense DCLRE1C variant to TCR beta V- and J-gene trimming. CMV antigen specificity was confirmed in vitro for a few CMV-associated chains.

This CDR3 has 15 residues. V gave up 4 bases and J gave up 8 bases, with 18 bases separating them. Germline assignment: CDR1 SGHRS and CDR2 YFSETQ. Concerning this clone itself: The antigen is unknown.

The PCR employed 60 Vbeta primers together with 13 Jbeta primers. This table comes from immunoSEQ multiplex PCR, and its TCRdb copy is limited to in-frame clones, with some not included. The table includes approximately 67,000 clones, 65% to 70% detected once. Sequenced sample: PBMCs. The rearrangement joins TRBV5-1 to TRBJ1-4; maybe TRBD1 (6 bases). The TCR sequence derives from a woman in her thirties in good health and CMV-seronegative. CDR3 region: CASSLDGTPSEKLFF. In DNA, the CDR3 is TGCGCCAGCAGCCTAGACGGGACACCTTCCGAAAAACTGTTTTTT.